This TCR beta chain was identified during a study of blood T cell repertoires in COVID-19 (TCRdb year 2020). Background on the whole study: The collaborator samples originated in the United States, Italy and Spain and spanned the acute and convalescent phases of COVID-19. Deeply sampled blood TCRbeta repertoires from subjects exposed to, actively infected with, or recovered from COVID-19 were included in the dataset. The sample metadata nearly always contained a de-identified subject ID, COVID-19 status, age in years and sex. The repertoires were made available in a free public database intended to serve as a resource for research on the immune response to SARS-CoV-2. The samples were drawn from the first 160 participants of the ongoing ImmuneRACE study and from over a thousand subjects provided by 6 global collaborators. Where available, HLA class I and class II types were taken from metadata supplied by the sample provider and were not determined by assay-based typing. The prospective study material was composed of cDNA or gDNA derived from T cells, B-cell-depleted T cells, or PBMCs.

Beyond this particular receptor, the publication reports: How much clinical and demographic metadata was included differed by source and by participant, and the metadata was provided uncurated.

The immunoSEQ Assay, a bias-controlled multiplex PCR, was used to amplify TCRbeta CDR3 regions from genomic DNA. Per the authors' processing: The number of nucleated cells in each sample was estimated by amplification of reference gene primers within the assay. To quantify the absolute abundance of each unique TCRbeta CDR3 rearrangement, sequence reads were collapsed and filtered. For each sample, productive Simpson clonality was calculated by taking the square root of Simpson's diversity index across productive rearrangements. The table was pulled from immuneACCESS by TCRdb, which kept in-frame rearrangements only. Such tables lose some clones; where checked, under half of the loss comes from unresolved V genes, and the rest has no known cause. V, J and clone size were drawn from that table, and D and trimming were deduced from the DNA. For this sample there are around 200,000 clones; approximately 91% appear just once. Of the sample, less than 0.75% falls within the top ten clones.

There are 15 amino acids in the CDR3, from cysteine to phenylalanine inclusive. The read is trimmed to its CDR3 DNA, 45 bases read in frame from base 1. V loses 5 bases of germline sequence and J loses 4 bases, and the interval between the two ends is 15 bases. Sequences MNHEY (CDR1) and SVGEGT (CDR2) are obtained from the germline V gene. On this clone itself: What antigen it recognizes has not been identified. No base-level quality is on record; no much larger clone is a single base apart.

Each collaborating institution followed its own protocols to collect whole blood in K2EDTA tubes. For TCRbeta analysis, collaborators shipped samples as frozen whole blood, isolated PBMCs, or DNA extracted from either of those sample types. The sequence joins TRBV6-2 or TRBV6-3 to TRBJ2-1; TRBD1 is perhaps the D gene, given 7 matching bases. Sequenced: peripheral blood. The receptor comes from a man between 40 and 49 years old with acute or convalescent COVID-19. The CDR3: CASSRGGGAYNEQFF. The DNA reads as follows: TGTGCCAGCAGTAGAGGGGGCGGGGCTTACAATGAGCAGTTCTTC.